The 6 T cell receptor beta chains below were found in one sample sequenced in a study of OX40 agonist ivuxolimab in advanced cancers. Only in-frame clones appear in the TCRdb table, and some are missing; sequencing was by immunoSEQ multiplex PCR. In the table there are 80,000 to 100,000 clones, roughly 91% of which are singletons. This specimen consisted of CD4+ or CD8+ T cells sorted from blood, obtained in a trial of the OX40 agonist ivuxolimab. Source of these receptors: an adult with an advanced solid tumor such as melanoma, head and neck, liver or kidney cancer.

V is TRBV13 and J is TRBJ1-5; 7 positions match TRBD1. Germline CDR1 and CDR2: PRHDT and FYEKMQ (reference sequence). The CDR3 has 14 amino acids. The V and J ends lost 5 bases and 7 bases, in that order; junction bases with no gene match: 8. The CDR3, as DNA: TGTGCCAGCAGCGAGAGGGGGCGTGGACAGCCCCAGCATTTT. Amino acid sequence: CASSERGRGQPQHF.

The chain employs TRBV18 and TRBJ2-2; 8 bases agree with TRBD1. The J segment lost 8 bases and the V segment lost 2 bases, leaving 10 bases of the junction unmatched. The CDR3 is 16 residues long. Germline V gene lookup returns CDR1 KGHSH and CDR2 LQKENI. CDR3 amino acids: CASSPVVGTGLGELFF. The CDR3 region has the DNA TGTGCCAGCTCACCAGTTGTCGGGACAGGCTTAGGGGAGCTGTTTTTT.

V usage is TRBV4-2 and J usage is TRBJ2-1, with D perhaps matching TRBD1 (6 bases). The ends were cut back, 1 base at V and 9 bases at J, with 13 bases in the middle. This CDR3 is 14 amino acids long. Germline V gives CDR1 LGHNA, CDR2 YNFKEQ. CDR3 protein: CASSQGQAWGEQFF. CDR3 bases: TGTGCCAGCAGCCAAGGACAGGCTTGGGGTGAGCAGTTCTTC.

This rearrangement joins TRBV5-1 to TRBJ1-1; the D is unclear. The V and J ends lost 4 bases and 1 base respectively, with 8 bases between them. This CDR3 contains 13 residues. Germline loops: CDR1 SGHRS, CDR2 YFSETQ. CDR3 bases: TGCGCCAGCAGCACCGGCGGGAACACTGAAGCTTTCTTT. The encoded protein is CASSTGGNTEAFF.

This clone was seen only once. The chain's CDR3 is CASSIKGGTGELFF. The CDR3 nucleotides read TGTGCCAGTAGTATTAAGGGGGGGACCGGGGAGCTGTTTTTT. The chain joins TRBV19 to TRBJ2-2, with D possibly TRBD2 on 7 matching bases. The CDR3 is 14 residues long. With 3 bases removed from V and 5 bases from J, the gap between germline ends came to 10 bases. The germline gives CDR1 LNHDA, CDR2 SQIVND (reference sequence).

The rearrangement uses TRBV27 and TRBJ2-2, with 10 bases identical to TRBD2. CDR3 size: 17 residues. Unmatched junction bases numbered 6, after V lost 4 bases and J lost 1 base. Germline values: CDR1 MNHEY, CDR2 SMNVEV (reference sequence). CDR3 residues: CASSSFGLAENTGELFF. In nucleotides, the CDR3 is TGTGCCAGCAGTTCTTTCGGACTAGCGGAGAACACCGGGGAGCTGTTTTTT.